Included here is one T cell receptor beta chain sequence, with context. Its target is unknown. A single base separates this from a much larger clone, so it may be a read error. Next came a second PCR, run for about 7 to 12 cycles, which used a sample-barcoded 5' primer along with a J-beta primer mix. Every single cDNA molecule received a tag from a template-switch adaptor with 12 random nucleotides. TCRdb fed the 5' RACE reads into MiXCR, producing one record per CDR3 protein. Of hundreds of thousands of distinct CDR3 sequences in the sample, about 28% were seen once. The CDR3 contains 15 residues. The data were obtained in a study of blood T cells in healthy people across ages. Looking at the study overall: Template switching picked up about one barcoded beta molecule for each two T cells.

Overall study results and limits: Long-lived donors had more naive CD4+ cells and higher diversity than aged donors.

Sequenced sample: blood. This chain connects TRBV12-3 or TRBV12-4 to TRBJ2-3, with 7 bases identical to TRBD1. The clonotype was recovered from a woman older than 75 in good health. This CDR3 reads CASSYRAVGTDAQYF. The DNA for the CDR3 is TGTGCCAGCAGTTACAGGGCCGTAGGGACAGATGCGCAGTATTTT.